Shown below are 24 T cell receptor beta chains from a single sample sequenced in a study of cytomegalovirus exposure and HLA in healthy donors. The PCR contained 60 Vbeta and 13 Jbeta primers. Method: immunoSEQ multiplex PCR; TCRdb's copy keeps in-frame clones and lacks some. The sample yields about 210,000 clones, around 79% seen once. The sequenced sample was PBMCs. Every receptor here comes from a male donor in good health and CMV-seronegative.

The DNA of the CDR3 is TGTGCCAGCTCGCGGGACAGCCGACACACAGATACGCAGTATTTT. Translating it yields CASSRDSRHTDTQYF. This chain uses TRBV18 with TRBJ2-3, with D possibly being TRBD1 (7 bases). Germline CDR1 KGHSH, CDR2 LQKENI. V was clipped by 6 bases and J by 2 bases, with 15 bases between them. The CDR3 totals 15 residues.

The CDR3 sequence is CASSSGLPVYEQYF. DNA of the CDR3: TGCGCCAGCAGTTCGGGACTGCCCGTCTACGAGCAGTACTTC. This chain links TRBV10-1 with TRBJ2-7; maybe TRBD2 (6 bases). CDR1 WNHNN and CDR2 SYGVQD come from the germline V gene (reference sequence). The CDR3 is 14 amino acids. The ends were cut back, 5 bases at V and 3 bases at J, with 14 bases in the middle.

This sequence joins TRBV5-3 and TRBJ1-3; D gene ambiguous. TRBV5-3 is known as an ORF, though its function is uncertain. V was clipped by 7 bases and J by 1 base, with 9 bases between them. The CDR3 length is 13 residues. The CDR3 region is CARPNGSGNTIYF. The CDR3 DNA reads TGTGCCAGACCAAACGGGTCTGGAAACACCATATATTTT.

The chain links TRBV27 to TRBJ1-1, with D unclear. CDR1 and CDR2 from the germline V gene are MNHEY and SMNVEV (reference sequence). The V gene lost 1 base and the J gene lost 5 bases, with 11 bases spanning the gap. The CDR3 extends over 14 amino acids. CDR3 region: CASSLYRGGTEAFF. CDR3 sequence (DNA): TGTGCCAGCAGTTTATATCGGGGTGGAACTGAAGCTTTCTTT.

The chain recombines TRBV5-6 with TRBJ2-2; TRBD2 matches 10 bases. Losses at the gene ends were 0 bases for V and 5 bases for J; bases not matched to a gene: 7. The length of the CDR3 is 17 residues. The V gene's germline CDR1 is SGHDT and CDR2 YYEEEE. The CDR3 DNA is TGTGCCAGCAGCTTGGAAGCGGCTAGCGGGAGAACCGGGGAGCTGTTTTTT. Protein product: CASSLEAASGRTGELFF.

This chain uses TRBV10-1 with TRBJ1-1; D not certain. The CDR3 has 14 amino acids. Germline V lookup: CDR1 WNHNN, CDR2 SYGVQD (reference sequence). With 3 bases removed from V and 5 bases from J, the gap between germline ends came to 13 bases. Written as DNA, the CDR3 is TGCGCCAGCAGTGAAGGCGGGAGGTATACTGAAGCTTTCTTT. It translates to CASSEGGRYTEAFF.

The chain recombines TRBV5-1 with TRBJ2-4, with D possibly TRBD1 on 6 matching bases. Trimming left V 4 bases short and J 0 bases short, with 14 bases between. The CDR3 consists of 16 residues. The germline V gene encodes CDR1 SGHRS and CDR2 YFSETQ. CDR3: CASSPGQILAKNIQYF. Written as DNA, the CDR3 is TGCGCCAGCAGCCCCGGACAGATCTTAGCCAAAAACATTCAGTACTTC.

For the CDR3, the DNA is TGTGCCAGCAGTGGAGTGGAGGGTAGAGGCTACACCTTC. It is translated as CASSGVEGRGYTF. The chain carries TRBV6-1 and TRBJ1-2; D remains unclear. Per the germline V gene, CDR1 is MNHNS and CDR2 is SASEGT. CDR3 size: 13 residues. The V end lost 4 bases, the J end lost 8 bases, and 14 bases lay between the germline ends.

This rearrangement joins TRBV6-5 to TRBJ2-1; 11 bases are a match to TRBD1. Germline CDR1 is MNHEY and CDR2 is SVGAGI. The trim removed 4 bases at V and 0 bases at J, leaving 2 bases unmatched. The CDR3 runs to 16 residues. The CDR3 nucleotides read TGTGCCAGCAGTTCCGGGACAGGGGGCTCCTACAATGAGCAGTTCTTC. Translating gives CASSSGTGGSYNEQFF.

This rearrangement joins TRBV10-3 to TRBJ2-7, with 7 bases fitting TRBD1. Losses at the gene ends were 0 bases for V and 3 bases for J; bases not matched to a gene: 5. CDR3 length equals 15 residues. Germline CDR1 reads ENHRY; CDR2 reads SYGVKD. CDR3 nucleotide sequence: TGTGCCATCAGTGAGTCCAGGGACAGTTACTACGAGCAGTACTTC. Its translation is CAISESRDSYYEQYF.

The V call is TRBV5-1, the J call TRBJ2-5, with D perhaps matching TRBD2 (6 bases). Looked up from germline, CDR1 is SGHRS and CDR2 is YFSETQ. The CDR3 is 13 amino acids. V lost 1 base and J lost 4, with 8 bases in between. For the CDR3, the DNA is TGCGCCAGCAGCTTGCGGGAGCGAGAGACCCAGTACTTC. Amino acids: CASSLRERETQYF.

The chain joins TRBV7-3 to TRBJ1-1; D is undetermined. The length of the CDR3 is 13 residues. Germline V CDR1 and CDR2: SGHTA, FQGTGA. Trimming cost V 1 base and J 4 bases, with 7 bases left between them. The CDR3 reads CASSLSPGTEAFF. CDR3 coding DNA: TGTGCCAGCAGCTTAAGTCCGGGCACTGAAGCTTTCTTT.

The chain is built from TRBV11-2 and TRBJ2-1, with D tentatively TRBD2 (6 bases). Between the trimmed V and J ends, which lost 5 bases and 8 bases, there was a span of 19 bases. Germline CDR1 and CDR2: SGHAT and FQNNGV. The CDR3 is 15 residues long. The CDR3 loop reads CASSPTSKRGYEQFF. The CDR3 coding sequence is TGTGCCAGCAGCCCCACTAGCAAGAGGGGCTATGAGCAGTTCTTC.

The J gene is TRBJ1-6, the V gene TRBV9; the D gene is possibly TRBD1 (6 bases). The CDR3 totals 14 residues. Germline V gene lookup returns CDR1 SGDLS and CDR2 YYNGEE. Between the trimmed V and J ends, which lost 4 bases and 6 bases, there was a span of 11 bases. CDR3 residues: CASSPDRRNSPLHF. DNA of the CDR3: TGTGCCAGCAGCCCAGACAGGCGTAATTCACCCCTCCACTTT.

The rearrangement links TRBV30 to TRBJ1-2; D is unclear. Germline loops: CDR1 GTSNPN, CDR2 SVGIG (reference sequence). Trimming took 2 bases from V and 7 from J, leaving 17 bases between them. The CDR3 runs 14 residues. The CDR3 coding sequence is TGTGCCTGGAGTAACGTACAACGAGCGCTTGGCTACACCTTC. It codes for CAWSNVQRALGYTF. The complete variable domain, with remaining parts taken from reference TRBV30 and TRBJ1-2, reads SQTIHQWPATLVQPVGSPLSLECTVEGTSNPNLYWYRQAAGRGLQLLFYSVGIGQISSEVPQNLSASRPQDRQFILSSKKLLLSDSGFYLCAWSNVQRALGYTFGSGTRLTVV.

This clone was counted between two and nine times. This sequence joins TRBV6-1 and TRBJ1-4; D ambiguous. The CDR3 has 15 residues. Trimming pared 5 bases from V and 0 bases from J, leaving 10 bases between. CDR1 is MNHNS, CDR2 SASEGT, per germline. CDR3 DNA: TGTGCCAGCAGTTTGGAGTTGTCAACTAATGAAAAACTGTTTTTT. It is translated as CASSLELSTNEKLFF.

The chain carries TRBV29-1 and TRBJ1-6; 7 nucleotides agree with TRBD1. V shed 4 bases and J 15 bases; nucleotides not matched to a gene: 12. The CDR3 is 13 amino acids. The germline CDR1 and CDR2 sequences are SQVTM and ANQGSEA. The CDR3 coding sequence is TGCAGCGTTGCGGTGACAGGGAGCCGAAACCTCCACTTT. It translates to CSVAVTGSRNLHF. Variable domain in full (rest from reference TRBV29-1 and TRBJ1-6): SAVISQKPSRDICQRGTSLTIQCQVDSQVTMMFWYRQQPGQSLTLIATANQGSEATYESGFVIDKFPISRPNLTFSTLTVSNMSPEDSSIYLCSVAVTGSRNLHFGNGTRLTVT.

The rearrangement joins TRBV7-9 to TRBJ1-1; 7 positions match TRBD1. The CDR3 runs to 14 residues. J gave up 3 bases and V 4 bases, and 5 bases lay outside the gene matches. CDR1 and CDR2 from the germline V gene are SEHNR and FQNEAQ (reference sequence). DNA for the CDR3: TGTGCCAGCAGCTCAGACAGGGAGTACACTGAAGCTTTCTTT. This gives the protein CASSSDREYTEAFF.

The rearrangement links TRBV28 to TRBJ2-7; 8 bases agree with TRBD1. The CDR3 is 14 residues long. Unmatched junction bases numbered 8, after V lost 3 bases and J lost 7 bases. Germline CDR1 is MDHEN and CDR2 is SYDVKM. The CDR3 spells CASSFAGGIREQYF. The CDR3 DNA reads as TGTGCCAGCAGTTTTGCAGGGGGCATTCGGGAGCAGTACTTC.

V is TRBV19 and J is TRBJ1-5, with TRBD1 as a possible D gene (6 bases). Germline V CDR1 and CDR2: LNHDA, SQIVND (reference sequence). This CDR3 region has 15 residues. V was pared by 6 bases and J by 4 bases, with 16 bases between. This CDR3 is CASSPQGSGNQPQHF. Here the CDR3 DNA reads TGTGCCAGTAGCCCCCAGGGGAGTGGAAATCAGCCCCAGCATTTT. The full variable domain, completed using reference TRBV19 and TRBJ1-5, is DGGITQSPKYLFRKEGQNVTLSCEQNLNHDAMYWYRQDPGQGLRLIYYSQIVNDFQKGDIAEGYSVSREKKESFPLTVTSAQKNPTAFYLCASSPQGSGNQPQHFGDGTRLSIL.

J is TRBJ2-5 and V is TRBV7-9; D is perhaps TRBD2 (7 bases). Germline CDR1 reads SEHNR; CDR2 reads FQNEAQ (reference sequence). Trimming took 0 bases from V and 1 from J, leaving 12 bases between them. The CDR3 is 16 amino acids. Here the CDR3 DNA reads TGTGCCAGCAGCTTAGCGGGGGGGGGCGTCCAAGAGACCCAGTACTTC. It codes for CASSLAGGGVQETQYF.

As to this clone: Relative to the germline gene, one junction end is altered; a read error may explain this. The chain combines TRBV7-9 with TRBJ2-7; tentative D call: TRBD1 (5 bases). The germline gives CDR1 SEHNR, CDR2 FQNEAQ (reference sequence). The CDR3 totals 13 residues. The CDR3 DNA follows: TGTTCCAGCAGCTCCACAGGAGCCTACGAGCAGTACTTC. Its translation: CSSSSTGAYEQYF.

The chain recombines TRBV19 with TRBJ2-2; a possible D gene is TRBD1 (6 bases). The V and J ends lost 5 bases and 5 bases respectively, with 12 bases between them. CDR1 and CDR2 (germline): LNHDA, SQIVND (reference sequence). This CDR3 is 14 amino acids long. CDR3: CASSDRLSTGELFF. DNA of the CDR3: TGTGCCAGTAGTGACAGGTTATCTACCGGGGAGCTGTTTTTT.

The CDR3 DNA reads as TGTGCCAGCACGGGGGAAAGCAGGACTAGCGGGAAAGCAGATACGCAGTATTTT. Translation gives CASTGESRTSGKADTQYF. The chain recombines TRBV7-9 with TRBJ2-3, with 12 positions matching TRBD2. Trimming at V came to 7 bases and at J to 4 bases, leaving 15 bases not matched to a gene. Germline V gene sequence: CDR1 SEHNR, CDR2 FQNEAQ (reference sequence). The CDR3 runs to 18 residues.